This TCR beta chain was found in a study of T cells after yellow fever vaccination. Study-wide results and caveats: Few clonotypes appeared in both CD4 and CD8 compartments.

MiXCR, applied by TCRdb to the 5' RACE reads, yields one record per CDR3 protein. The top ten clones hold roughly an eighth of a sample with 500,000 to 700,000 distinct CDR3 sequences, 15% to 20% of them seen once. Remarks on this clonotype: Its cognate antigen is unknown.

This CDR3 region has 14 residues. Trimming took off 3 bases at V and 0 bases at J, with 9 bases between the two ends. The V gene's germline CDR1 is GTSNPN and CDR2 SVGIG (reference sequence). The chain carries TRBV30 and TRBJ2-1; no definite D call. The clonotype originates from a man aged 25-45 years who received the YFV17D yellow fever vaccine. The material was PBMCs, obtained 15 days after the yellow fever booster vaccination. CDR3 residues: CAWSRPSSYNEQFF. CDR3 in DNA: TGTGCCTGGAGCCGGCCGAGCTCCTACAATGAGCAGTTCTTC. Variable domain in full (rest from reference TRBV30 and TRBJ2-1): SQTIHQWPATLVQPVGSPLSLECTVEGTSNPNLYWYRQAAGRGLQLLFYSVGIGQISSEVPQNLSASRPQDRQFILSSKKLLLSDSGFYLCAWSRPSSYNEQFFGPGTRLTVL.